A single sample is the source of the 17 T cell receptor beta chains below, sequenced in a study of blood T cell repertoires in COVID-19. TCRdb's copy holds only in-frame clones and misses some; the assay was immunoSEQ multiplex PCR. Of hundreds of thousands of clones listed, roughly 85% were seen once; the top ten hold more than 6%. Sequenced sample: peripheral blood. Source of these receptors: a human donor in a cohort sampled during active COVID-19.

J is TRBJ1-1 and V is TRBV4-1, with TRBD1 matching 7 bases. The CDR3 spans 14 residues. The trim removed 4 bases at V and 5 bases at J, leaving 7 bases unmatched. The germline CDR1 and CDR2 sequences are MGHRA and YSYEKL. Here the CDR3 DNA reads TGCGCCAGCAGCCCCTCCCAGGGGGTTACTGAAGCTTTCTTT. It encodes CASSPSQGVTEAFF.

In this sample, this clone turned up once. The CDR3 loop is CASSLRGLEAFF. CDR3 DNA: TGTGCCAGCAGCTTACGAGGGCTAGAAGCTTTCTTT. The J gene is TRBJ1-1, the V gene TRBV7-9; D uncertain. The ends were cut back, 2 bases at V and 8 bases at J, with 9 bases in the middle. The germline gives CDR1 SEHNR, CDR2 FQNEAQ (reference sequence). This CDR3 has 12 residues. Filled out from reference TRBV7-9 and TRBJ1-1, the complete variable domain reads DTGVSQNPRHKITKRGQNVTFRCDPISEHNRLYWYRQTLGQGPEFLTYFQNEAQLEKSRLLSDRFSAERPKGSFSTLEIQRTEQGDSAMYLCASSLRGLEAFFGQGTRLTVV.

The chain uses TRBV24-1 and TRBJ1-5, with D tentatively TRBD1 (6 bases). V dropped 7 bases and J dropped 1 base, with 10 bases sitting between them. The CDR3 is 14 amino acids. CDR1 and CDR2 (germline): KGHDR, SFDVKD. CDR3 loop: CATSLRGSNQPQHF. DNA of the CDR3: TGTGCCACCAGCCTCAGGGGCAGCAATCAGCCCCAGCATTTT.

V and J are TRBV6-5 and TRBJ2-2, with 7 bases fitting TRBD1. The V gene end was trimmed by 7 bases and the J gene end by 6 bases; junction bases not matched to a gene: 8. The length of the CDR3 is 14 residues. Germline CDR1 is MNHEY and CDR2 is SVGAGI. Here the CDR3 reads CASKNRGGSGELFF. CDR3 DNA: TGTGCCAGCAAGAACAGGGGTGGTTCCGGGGAGCTGTTTTTT.

The CDR3 nucleotides read TGTGCCAGCAGTTTATTCGGGTTGAGCAGCCCGAACACCGGGGAGCTGTTTTTT. It specifies CASSLFGLSSPNTGELFF. V gene TRBV27 combines with J gene TRBJ2-2; no definite D call. The V gene lost 1 base and the J gene lost 0 bases, with 15 bases spanning the gap. CDR3 length: 18 residues. Per germline, CDR1 MNHEY and CDR2 SMNVEV (reference sequence).

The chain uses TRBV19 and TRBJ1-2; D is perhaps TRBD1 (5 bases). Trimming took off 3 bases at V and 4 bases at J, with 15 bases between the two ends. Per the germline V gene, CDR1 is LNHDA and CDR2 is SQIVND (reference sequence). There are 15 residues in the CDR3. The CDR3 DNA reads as TGTGCCAGTAGTATCCGCGGGGGAGTAGGCTATGGCTACACCTTC. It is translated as CASSIRGGVGYGYTF.

The CDR3 DNA reads TGTGCCAGCAGCCAAGAGGCGGGGGGGTCCTCCTACGGCTACACCTTC. Protein: CASSQEAGGSSYGYTF. The V and J genes are TRBV4-2 and TRBJ1-2, with D perhaps matching TRBD1 (5 bases). Germline V lookup: CDR1 LGHNA, CDR2 YNFKEQ. The CDR3 covers 16 residues. The germline V and J ends were trimmed by 0 bases and 8 bases, with 19 bases remaining between them.

The CDR3 coding sequence is TGCGCCAGCAGCCAAGAAGGCGGACTCACTAGCACAGATACGCAGTATTTT. It encodes CASSQEGGLTSTDTQYF. This chain links TRBV4-1 with TRBJ2-3, with D possibly matching TRBD2 (5 bases). Trimming removed 0 bases at V and 0 bases at J, with 13 bases between. Germline V gene sequence: CDR1 MGHRA, CDR2 YSYEKL. The CDR3 runs 17 residues.

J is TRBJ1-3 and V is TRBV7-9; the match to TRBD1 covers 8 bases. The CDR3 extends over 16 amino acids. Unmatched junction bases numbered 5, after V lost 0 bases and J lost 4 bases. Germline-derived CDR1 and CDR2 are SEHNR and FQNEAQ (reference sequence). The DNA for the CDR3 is TGTGCCAGCAGCTTAGCCGCGACAGGGGCCGGAAACACCATATATTTT. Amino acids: CASSLAATGAGNTIYF.

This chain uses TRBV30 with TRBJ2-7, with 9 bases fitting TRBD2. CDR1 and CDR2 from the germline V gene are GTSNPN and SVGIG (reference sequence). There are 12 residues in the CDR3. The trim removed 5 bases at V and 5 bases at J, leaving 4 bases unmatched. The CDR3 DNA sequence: TGTGCCTGGGAGAGCGGGGGGCACGAGCAGTACTTC. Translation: CAWESGGHEQYF.

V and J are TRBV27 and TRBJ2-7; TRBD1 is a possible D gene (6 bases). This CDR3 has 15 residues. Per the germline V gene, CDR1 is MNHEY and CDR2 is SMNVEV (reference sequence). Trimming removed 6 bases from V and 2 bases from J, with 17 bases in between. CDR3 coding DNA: TGTGCCAGCAGGCAAAGACAGGCCACTACCTACGAGCAGTACTTC. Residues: CASRQRQATTYEQYF.

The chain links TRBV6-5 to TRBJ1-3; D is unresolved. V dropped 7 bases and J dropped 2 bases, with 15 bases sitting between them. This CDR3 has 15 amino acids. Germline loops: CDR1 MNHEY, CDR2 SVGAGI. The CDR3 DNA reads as TGTGCCAGCACCCAGACACGCGCCCCTGGAAACACCATATATTTT. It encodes CASTQTRAPGNTIYF.

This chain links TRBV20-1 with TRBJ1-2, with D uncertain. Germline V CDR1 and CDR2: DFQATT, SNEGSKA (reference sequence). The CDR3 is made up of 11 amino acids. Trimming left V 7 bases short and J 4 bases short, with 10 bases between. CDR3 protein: CSVARGYGYTF. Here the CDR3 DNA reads TGCAGTGTCGCTCGGGGCTATGGCTACACCTTC.

Here the CDR3 reads CASRGQGGEKLFF. The CDR3 region has the DNA TGTGCCAGCCGGGGACAGGGAGGGGAAAAACTGTTTTTT. V and J are TRBV9 and TRBJ1-4; TRBD1 matches 9 bases. The germline V gene encodes CDR1 SGDLS and CDR2 YYNGEE. The V and J ends lost 7 bases and 8 bases, in that order; junction bases with no gene match: 6. CDR3 size: 13 residues.

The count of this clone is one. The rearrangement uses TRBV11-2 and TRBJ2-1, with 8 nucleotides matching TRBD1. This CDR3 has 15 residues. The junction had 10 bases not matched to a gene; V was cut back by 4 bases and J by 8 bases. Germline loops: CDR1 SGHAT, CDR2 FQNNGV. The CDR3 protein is CASSSLGQGADEQFF. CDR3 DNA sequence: TGTGCCAGCAGCTCCCTTGGGCAGGGGGCCGATGAGCAGTTCTTC. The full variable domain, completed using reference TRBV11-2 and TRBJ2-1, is EAGVAQSPRYKIIEKRQSVAFWCNPISGHATLYWYQQILGQGPKLLIQFQNNGVVDDSQLPKDRFSAERLKGVDSTLKIQPAKLEDSAVYLCASSSLGQGADEQFFGPGTRLTVL.

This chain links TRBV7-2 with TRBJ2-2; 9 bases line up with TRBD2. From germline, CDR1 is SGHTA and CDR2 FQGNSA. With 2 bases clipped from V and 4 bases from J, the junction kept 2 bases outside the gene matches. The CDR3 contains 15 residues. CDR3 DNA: TGTGCCAGCAGCTTACTAGCGGGGTCCACCGGGGAGCTGTTTTTT. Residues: CASSLLAGSTGELFF.

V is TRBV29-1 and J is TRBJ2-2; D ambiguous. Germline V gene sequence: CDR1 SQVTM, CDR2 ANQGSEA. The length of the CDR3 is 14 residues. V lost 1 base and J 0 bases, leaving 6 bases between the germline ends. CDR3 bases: TGCAGCGTTGAAGTGGAGACGAACACCGGGGAGCTGTTTTTT. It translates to CSVEVETNTGELFF.